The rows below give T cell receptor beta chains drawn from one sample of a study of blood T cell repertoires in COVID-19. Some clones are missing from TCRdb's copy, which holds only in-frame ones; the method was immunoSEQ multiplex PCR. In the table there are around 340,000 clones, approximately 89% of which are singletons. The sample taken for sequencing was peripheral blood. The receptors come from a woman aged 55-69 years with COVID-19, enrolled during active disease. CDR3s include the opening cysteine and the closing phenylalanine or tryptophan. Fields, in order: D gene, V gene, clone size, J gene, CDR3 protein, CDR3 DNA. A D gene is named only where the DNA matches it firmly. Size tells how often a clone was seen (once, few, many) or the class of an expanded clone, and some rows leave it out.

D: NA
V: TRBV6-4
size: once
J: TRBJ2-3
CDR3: CASSGVGGVDTQYF
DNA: TGTGCCAGCAGTGGAGTGGGGGGTGTAGATACGCAGTATTTT

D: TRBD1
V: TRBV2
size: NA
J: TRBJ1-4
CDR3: CASSRDRTEKLFF
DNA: TGTGCCAGCAGCCGGGACAGGACTGAAAAACTGTTTTTT

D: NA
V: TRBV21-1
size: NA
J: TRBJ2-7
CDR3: CASSKAYGRRGYEQYF
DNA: TGTGCCAGCAGCAAAGCGTATGGAAGGCGGGGCTACGAGCAGTACTTC

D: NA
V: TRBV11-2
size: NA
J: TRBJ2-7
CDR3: CATQGGYEQYF
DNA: TGTGCCACACAGGGAGGGTACGAGCAGTACTTC

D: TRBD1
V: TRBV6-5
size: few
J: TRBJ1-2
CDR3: CASSTEGRGQWGYTF
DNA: TGTGCCAGCAGTACCGAGGGCAGGGGGCAGTGGGGCTACACCTTC

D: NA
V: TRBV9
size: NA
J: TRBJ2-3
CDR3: CASSSFQGTRTQYF
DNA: TGTGCCAGCAGCTCATTCCAGGGGACCAGAACGCAGTATTTT

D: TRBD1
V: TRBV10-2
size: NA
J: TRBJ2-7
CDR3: CAIHIPGQGALGEQYF
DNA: TGCGCCATCCATATACCGGGACAGGGGGCGCTGGGCGAGCAGTACTTC

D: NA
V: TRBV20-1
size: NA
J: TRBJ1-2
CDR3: CSAQGYGYTF
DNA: TGCAGTGCGCAGGGCTATGGCTACACCTTC

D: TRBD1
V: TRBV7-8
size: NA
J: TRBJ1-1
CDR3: CASSPGTGRGNTEAFF
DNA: TGTGCCAGCAGCCCGGGGACAGGGAGGGGGAACACTGAAGCTTTCTTT

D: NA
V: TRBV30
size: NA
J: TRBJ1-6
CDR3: CAWSVTGIRAPLHF
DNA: TGTGCCTGGAGTGTAACGGGGATTAGGGCACCCCTCCACTTT

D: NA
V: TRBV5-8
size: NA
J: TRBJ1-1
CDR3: CASSLAQTTRNTEAFF
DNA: TGTGCCAGCAGCTTGGCCCAGACTACCCGGAACACTGAAGCTTTCTTT

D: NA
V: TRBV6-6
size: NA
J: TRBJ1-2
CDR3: CASSYSVSDYGYTF
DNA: TGTGCCAGCAGTTACTCGGTGTCGGACTATGGCTACACCTTC

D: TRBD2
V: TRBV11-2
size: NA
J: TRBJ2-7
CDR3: CASSSPTSGVLYEQYF
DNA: TGTGCCAGCAGCTCACCCACTAGCGGGGTTCTGTACGAGCAGTACTTC

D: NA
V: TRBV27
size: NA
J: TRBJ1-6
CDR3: CASSFSQVNYYNSPLHF
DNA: TGTGCCAGCAGTTTTTCGCAGGTTAATTACTATAATTCACCCCTCCACTTT

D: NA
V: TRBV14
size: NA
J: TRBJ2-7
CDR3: CASSQDLPGYEQYF
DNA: TGTGCCAGCAGCCAAGATCTTCCCGGTTACGAGCAGTACTTC

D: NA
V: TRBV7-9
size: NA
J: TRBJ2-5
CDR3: CASSGRGAQETQYF
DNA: TGTGCCAGCAGCGGCCGGGGGGCCCAAGAGACCCAGTACTTC

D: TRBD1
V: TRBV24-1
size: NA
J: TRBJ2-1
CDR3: CATQGTGTGAYNEQFF
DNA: TGTGCCACTCAAGGAACCGGGACAGGGGCCTACAATGAGCAGTTCTTC

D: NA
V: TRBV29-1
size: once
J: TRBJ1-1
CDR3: CSVDSGRIGGSDESMNTEAFF
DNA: TGCAGCGTTGATTCAGGTCGTATCGGGGGTTCGGACGAATCGATGAACACTGAAGCTTTCTTT

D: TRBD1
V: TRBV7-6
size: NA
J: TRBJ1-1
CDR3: CASSQQGYTEAFF
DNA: TGTGCCAGCAGCCAACAGGGGTACACTGAAGCTTTCTTT

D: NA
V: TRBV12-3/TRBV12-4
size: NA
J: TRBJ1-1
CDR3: CASSKDSSEAFF
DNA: TGTGCCAGCAGTAAAGACAGTTCTGAGGCTTTCTTT

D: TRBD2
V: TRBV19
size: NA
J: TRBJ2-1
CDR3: CASRAGGHYNEQFF
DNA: TGTGCCAGTAGAGCGGGGGGGCATTACAATGAGCAGTTCTTC

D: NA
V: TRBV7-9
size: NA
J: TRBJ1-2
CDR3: CASSFLGANYGYTF
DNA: TGTGCCAGCAGCTTCCTAGGGGCTAACTATGGCTACACCTTC

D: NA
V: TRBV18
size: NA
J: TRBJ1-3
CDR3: CASSAALSGNTIYF
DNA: TGTGCCAGCTCTGCGGCTCTCTCTGGAAACACCATATATTTT

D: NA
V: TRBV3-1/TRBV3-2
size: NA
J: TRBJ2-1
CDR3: CASSQGAGASNEQFF
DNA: TGTGCCAGCAGCCAAGGGGCGGGCGCTTCCAATGAGCAGTTCTTC

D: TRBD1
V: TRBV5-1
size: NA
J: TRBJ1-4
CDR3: CASSRGTGENEKLFF
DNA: TGCGCCAGCAGCAGAGGGACAGGGGAAAATGAAAAACTGTTTTTT

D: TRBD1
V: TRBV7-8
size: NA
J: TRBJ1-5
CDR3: CASSYRGDQPQHF
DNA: TGTGCCAGCAGTTACAGGGGGGATCAGCCCCAGCATTTT

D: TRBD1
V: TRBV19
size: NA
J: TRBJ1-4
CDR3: CASSRRTGATNEKLFF
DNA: TGTGCCAGTAGTAGAAGGACAGGAGCCACTAATGAAAAACTGTTTTTT

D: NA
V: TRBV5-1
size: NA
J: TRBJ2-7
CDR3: CASSRDRPPPYEQYF
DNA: TGCGCCAGCAGCCGCGACAGGCCTCCCCCGTACGAGCAGTACTTC

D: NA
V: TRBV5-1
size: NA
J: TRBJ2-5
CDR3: CASSSTTQIRETQYF
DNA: TGCGCCAGCAGCTCCACGACACAAATTAGGGAGACCCAGTACTTC

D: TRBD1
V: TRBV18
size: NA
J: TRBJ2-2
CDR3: CASTMGQGGTGELFF
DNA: TGTGCCAGCACCATGGGACAGGGAGGAACCGGGGAGCTGTTTTTT

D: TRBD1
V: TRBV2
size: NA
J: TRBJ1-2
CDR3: CASSGDRGTYGYTF
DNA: TGTGCCAGCAGTGGGGACAGGGGGACTTATGGCTACACCTTC

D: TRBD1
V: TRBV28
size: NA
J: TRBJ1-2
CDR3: CASSVLRGNYGYTF
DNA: TGTGCCAGCAGTGTACTCAGGGGGAACTATGGCTACACCTTC

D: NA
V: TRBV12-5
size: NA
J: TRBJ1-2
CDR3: CASGLVQDYGYTF
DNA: TGTGCTAGTGGTTTGGTACAGGACTATGGCTACACCTTC

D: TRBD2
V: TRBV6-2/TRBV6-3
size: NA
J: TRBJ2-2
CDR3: CASSYPSGGAGELFF
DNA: TGTGCCAGCAGTTACCCTAGCGGGGGGGCCGGGGAGCTGTTTTTT

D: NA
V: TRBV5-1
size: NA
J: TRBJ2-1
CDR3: CASSSSQKQFF
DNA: TGCGCCAGCAGCTCTTCACAGAAGCAGTTCTTC

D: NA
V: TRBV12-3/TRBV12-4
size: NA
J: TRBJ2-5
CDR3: CASSLSGETQYF
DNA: TGTGCCAGCAGTTTATCGGGAGAGACCCAGTACTTC

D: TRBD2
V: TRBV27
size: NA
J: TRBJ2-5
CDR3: CASRRLAGHQETQYF
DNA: TGTGCCAGCCGTAGACTAGCGGGGCACCAAGAGACCCAGTACTTC

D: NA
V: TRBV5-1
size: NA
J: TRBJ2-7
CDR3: CASSQTGYEQYF
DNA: TGCGCCAGCAGCCAGACGGGATACGAGCAGTACTTC

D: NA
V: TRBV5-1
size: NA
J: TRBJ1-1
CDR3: CASSLGRGRNTEAFF
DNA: TGCGCCAGCAGCTTGGGCCGAGGGAGGAACACTGAAGCTTTCTTT

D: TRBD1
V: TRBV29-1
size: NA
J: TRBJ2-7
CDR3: CSVGGDRGLNEQYF
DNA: TGCAGCGTTGGGGGGGACAGGGGGCTCAACGAGCAGTACTTC

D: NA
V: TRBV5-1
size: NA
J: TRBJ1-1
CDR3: CASSALGTGNTEAFF
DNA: TGCGCCAGCAGCGCCCTCGGGACTGGGAACACTGAAGCTTTCTTT

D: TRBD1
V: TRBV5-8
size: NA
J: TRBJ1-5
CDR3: CASSQRKTGAGQPQHF
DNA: TGTGCCAGCAGCCAAAGGAAAACAGGGGCGGGGCAGCCCCAGCATTTT

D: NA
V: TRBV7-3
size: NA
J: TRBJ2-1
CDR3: CASSGSGNEQFF
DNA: TGTGCCAGCAGCGGATCGGGCAATGAGCAGTTCTTC

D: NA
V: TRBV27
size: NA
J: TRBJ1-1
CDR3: CASSLSLPLNTEAFF
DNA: TGTGCCAGCAGTTTATCCCTACCCCTGAACACTGAAGCTTTCTTT

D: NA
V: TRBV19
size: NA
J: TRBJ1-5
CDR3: CASSLKLRQLMENSQPQHF
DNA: TGTGCCAGTAGCCTCAAACTAAGACAGTTAATGGAGAACAGTCAGCCCCAGCATTTT

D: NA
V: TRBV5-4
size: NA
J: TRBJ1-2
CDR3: CASSLQGYYGYTF
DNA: TGTGCCAGCAGCTTACAGGGATACTATGGCTACACCTTC

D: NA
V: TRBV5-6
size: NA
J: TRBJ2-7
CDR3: CASSLRGLHEQYF
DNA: TGTGCCAGCAGCTTGAGGGGACTCCACGAGCAGTACTTC

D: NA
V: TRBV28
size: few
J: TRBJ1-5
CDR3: CASSSGDDYSNQPQHF
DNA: TGTGCCAGCAGTTCAGGGGACGATTATAGCAATCAGCCCCAGCATTTT